This TCR beta chain was captured in a study of identical twins. This clonotype was counted a few times. The CDR3 runs 14 residues. Germline V lookup: CDR1 LNHNV, CDR2 YYDKDF (reference sequence). V lost 3 bases to trimming and J lost 7 bases, with 13 bases between them. Via MiXCR, TCRdb re-called the 5' RACE reads, giving one row per CDR3 protein. The sample lists 430,000 or so distinct CDR3 sequences, about 24% seen once, with roughly 2.8% in the top ten. The same data also contributed to another study, on T cells expressing NK-cell markers. That work adds: Repertoire data for TCR beta were derived from sorted T cells (CD3+CD56+NKG2C+, CD3+CD56+NKG2C- and CD3+CD56-NKG2C+).

The TCR originated in a woman aged 18-30 years in good health. Sequencing was performed on CD4+ T cells sorted from blood. The chain employs TRBV15 and TRBJ2-1, with D perhaps TRBD2 (5 bases). The CDR3 region is CATSSLEVWNEQFF. DNA of the CDR3: TGTGCCACCAGCAGCCTGGAGGTCTGGAATGAGCAGTTCTTC.